This section outlines one TCR beta chain sequence together with its context. Its specificity is unknown. The data belong to a study of beta chain features in type 1 diabetes. Per germline, CDR1 ENHRY and CDR2 SYGVKD. V was cut by 2 bases and J by 4 bases, with 6 bases left in between. The CDR3 runs 12 residues. The investigators reverse transcribed all of the isolated RNA, so they sequenced expressed TCRB transcripts. Sequenced naive, central memory and regulatory T cell samples produced an average of about 3.6 million reads. Clones were sequenced by immunoSEQ multiplex PCR, and TCRdb holds only the in-frame ones, with some missing. The table lists about 340,000 clones, approximately 8.2% of them singletons. Regarding the study as a whole: A closer apparent resemblance between naive, central memory and Treg TCRB repertoires was seen in patients than in healthy donors. Shorter templates might be favored by PCR, and equally so in patients and in controls. Among patients with Type 1 diabetes, TCRB CDR3s were moderately but significantly shorter in every one of the four CD4+ subsets.

The chain has TRBV10-3 and TRBJ2-7; D is unclear. Material: central memory CD4+ T cells from blood. The source of this sequence is a woman aged 18 to 35 in good health. CDR3 sequence reads: CAISERWYEQYF. The CDR3, as DNA: TGTGCCATCAGTGAGCGGTGGTACGAGCAGTACTTC.